What follows describes a single T cell receptor (beta chain). This clone has only one observation. Its antigen is currently not known. No base quality values were provided; no much bigger clone lies one nucleotide off. The trial excluded patients who had a history of autoimmune disease or were on systemic immunosuppression. Peripheral blood for TCR sequencing was collected from all dose cohorts at baseline, on cycle 4 day 1, and on cycle 7 day 1. Samples were obtained from an open-label, multicenter, first-in-human phase I dose-escalation trial of ivuxolimab. Adults with locally advanced or metastatic melanoma, renal cell, hepatocellular, or head and neck squamous cell carcinoma were enrolled in the trial. Before TCR sequencing, CD4+ and CD8+ T cells were separately sorted from peripheral blood. Measured from the cysteine to the phenylalanine, the CDR3 is 15 residues long. CDR3 DNA is the only sequence kept; it has 45 bases, read in frame from the first base. CDR1 LNHDA and CDR2 SQIVND are derived from the germline V gene (reference sequence). V ends up 7 bases short and J 4 bases short, with an unmatched junction base count of 6.

This sample is part of a study of OX40 agonist ivuxolimab in advanced cancers. Background on the whole study: Ivuxolimab was a fully human IgG2 agonistic monoclonal antibody targeting the costimulatory receptor OX40 (CD134). Partial responses were achieved by three dose-escalation patients, of whom one had hepatocellular carcinoma and two had cutaneous melanoma. Peripheral TCRbeta sequencing was intended to test whether TCR sequence diversity was altered and clonal T-cell expansion was caused by ivuxolimab. Of the 52 patients in dose escalation, 19 had hepatocellular carcinoma, about 15 had melanoma, 9 had renal cell carcinoma and 9 had head and neck cancer. Intravenous ivuxolimab was administered to patients every 2 weeks at six dose levels: 0.01, 0.1, 0.3, 1.5, 3 and 10 mg/kg. The paper reports the monotherapy dose-escalation portion (N of about 50 patients) of the phase I ivuxolimab trial. In the dose-escalation cohort, approximately 82% of patients were male, and the mean age was roughly 60 years with a range of about 23 to 79. Patients were allowed to have had prior anti-PD-1, anti-PD-L1 or anti-CTLA-4 therapy, and 30% to 40% of the dose-escalation patients had been treated with checkpoint inhibitors.

For sequencing of the TCRbeta CDR3 region, genomic DNA was extracted from the sorted cells. TCRbeta CDR3 regions were sequenced using the immunoSEQ Assay. TCRdb took over this immuneACCESS table, retaining in-frame rearrangements with V and J assigned. Such tables are incomplete; in checked studies, under half of the missing clones stem from an unresolved V gene, and the remainder is unexplained. The sample data list some 22,000 clones, and around 79% of these were observed just once. The ten largest clones capture approximately 2% of the sample. The paper's findings and limits, for the study overall: Low levels of normalized T-cell clonal expansion were also seen in some patients who did not respond. Antigen specificity was not determined for the clonally expanded peripheral T cells. After ivuxolimab, more expanded clones were found on average in CD8+ T cells than in CD4+ T cells. In the 0.1-3.0 mg/kg groups, partial responders had among the lowest normalized peripheral clonal expansion, particularly in CD8+ T cells. At doses from 0.1 to 3.0 mg/kg, clonal expansion was seen in both CD4+ and CD8+ blood T cells between baseline and week 6.

The V and J genes are TRBV19 and TRBJ2-2, with 10 middle bases fitting TRBD1. The material was CD4+ or CD8+ T cells sorted from blood, obtained in a trial of the OX40 agonist ivuxolimab. The receptor was isolated from an adult with an advanced solid tumor such as melanoma, head and neck, liver or kidney cancer. The nucleotide sequence reads TGTGCCAGTACCCCGGGACAGGGGTCCACCGGGGAGCTGTTTTTT. It is translated as CASTPGQGSTGELFF.